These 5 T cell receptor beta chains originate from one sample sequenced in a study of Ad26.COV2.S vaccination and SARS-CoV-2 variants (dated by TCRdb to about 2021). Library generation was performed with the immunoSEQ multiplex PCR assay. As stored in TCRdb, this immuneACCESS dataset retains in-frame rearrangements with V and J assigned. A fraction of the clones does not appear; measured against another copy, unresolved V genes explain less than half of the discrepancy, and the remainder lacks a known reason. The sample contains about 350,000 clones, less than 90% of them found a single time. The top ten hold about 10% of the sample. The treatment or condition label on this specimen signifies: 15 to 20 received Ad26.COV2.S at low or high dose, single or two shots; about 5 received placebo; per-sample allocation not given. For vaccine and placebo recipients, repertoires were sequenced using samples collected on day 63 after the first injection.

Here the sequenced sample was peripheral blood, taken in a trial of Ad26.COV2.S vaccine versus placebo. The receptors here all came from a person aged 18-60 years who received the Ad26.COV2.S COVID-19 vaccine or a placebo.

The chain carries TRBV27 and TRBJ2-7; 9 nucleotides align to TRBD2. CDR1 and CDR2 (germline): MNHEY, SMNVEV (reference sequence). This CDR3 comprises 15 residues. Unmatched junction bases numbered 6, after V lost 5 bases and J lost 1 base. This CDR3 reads CASSPKRGASYEQYF. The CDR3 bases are TGTGCCAGCAGTCCCAAGCGGGGGGCTTCCTACGAGCAGTACTTC.

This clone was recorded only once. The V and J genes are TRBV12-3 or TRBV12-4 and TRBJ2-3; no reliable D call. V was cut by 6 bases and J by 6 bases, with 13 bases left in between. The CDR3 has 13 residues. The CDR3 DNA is TGTGCCAGCAGCGCGACTCTTCGGGATACGCAGTATTTT. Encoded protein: CASSATLRDTQYF.

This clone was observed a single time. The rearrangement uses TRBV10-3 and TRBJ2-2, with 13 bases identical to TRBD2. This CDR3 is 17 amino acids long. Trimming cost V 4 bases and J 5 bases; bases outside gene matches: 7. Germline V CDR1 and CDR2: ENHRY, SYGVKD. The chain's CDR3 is CAISGTSGSSGTGELFF. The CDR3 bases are TGTGCCATCAGTGGGACTAGCGGGAGCTCCGGGACCGGGGAGCTGTTTTTT.

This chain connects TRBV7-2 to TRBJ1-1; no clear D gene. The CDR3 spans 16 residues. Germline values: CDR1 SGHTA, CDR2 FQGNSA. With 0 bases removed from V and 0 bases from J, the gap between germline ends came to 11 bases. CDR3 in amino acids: CASSLASTVMNTEAFF. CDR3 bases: TGTGCCAGCAGCTTAGCTTCGACGGTCATGAACACTGAAGCTTTCTTT. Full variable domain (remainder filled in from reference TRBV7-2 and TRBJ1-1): GAGVSQSPSNKVTEKGKDVELRCDPISGHTALYWYRQSLGQGLEFLIYFQGNSAPDKSGLPSDRFSAERTGGSVSTLTIQRTQQEDSAVYLCASSLASTVMNTEAFFGQGTRLTVV.

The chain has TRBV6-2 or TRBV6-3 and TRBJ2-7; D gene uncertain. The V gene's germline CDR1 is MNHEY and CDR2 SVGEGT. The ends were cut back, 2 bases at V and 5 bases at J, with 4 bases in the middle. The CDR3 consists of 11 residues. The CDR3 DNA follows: TGTGCCAGCAGTTACGCTAACGAGCAGTACTTC. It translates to CASSYANEQYF.